These 13 T cell receptor beta chains were all obtained from the same sample, sequenced in a study of blood T cell repertoires in COVID-19. The table came from immunoSEQ multiplex PCR; TCRdb's copy has only in-frame clones and leaves some out. The sample lists approximately 260,000 clones, 90% occurring once. The sequenced sample was peripheral blood. These receptors were taken from a woman in her fifties or sixties with COVID-19, enrolled during active disease.

V is TRBV4-3 and J is TRBJ1-5; TRBD1 agrees at 8 bases. J was trimmed by 5 bases and V by 1 base; bases with no gene match: 1. Germline CDR1 is LGHNA and CDR2 is YSLEER. This CDR3 has 14 residues. CDR3 coding DNA: TGCGCCAGCAGCCAAGCCAGGGGGCATCAGCCCCAGCATTTT. Translated: CASSQARGHQPQHF.

V is TRBV5-1 and J is TRBJ2-7; TRBD1 might be the D (6 bases). The germline V gene has CDR1 SGHRS and CDR2 YFSETQ. The V gene lost 0 bases and the J gene lost 2 bases, with 15 bases spanning the gap. The length of the CDR3 is 16 residues. This chain's CDR3 is CASSLEGQGQAYEQYF. CDR3 nucleotides: TGCGCCAGCAGCTTGGAGGGCCAGGGGCAGGCCTACGAGCAGTACTTC. The variable domain in full, completed from reference TRBV5-1 and TRBJ2-7, reads KAGVTQTPRYLIKTRGQQVTLSCSPISGHRSVSWYQQTPGQGLQFLFEYFSETQRNKGNFPGRFSGRQFSNSRSEMNVSTLELGDSALYLCASSLEGQGQAYEQYFGPGTRLTVT.

V gene TRBV21-1 combines with J gene TRBJ2-1; the table's TRBD1 call for D was not verified on the DNA. TRBV21-1 is listed as a pseudogene. The CDR3 has 16 residues. The CDR3 sequence: CASSKARDSFHHEQFF. The CDR3 nucleotides are TGTGCCAGCAGCAAAGCTAGGGACAGCTTTCATCATGAGCAGTTCTTC.

This chain uses TRBV11-2 with TRBJ1-1, with TRBD1 as a possible D gene (6 bases). Germline assignment: CDR1 SGHAT and CDR2 FQNNGV. The V end lost 1 base, the J end lost 1 base, and 7 bases lay between the germline ends. This CDR3 spans 14 amino acids. CDR3 in amino acids: CASSLAQGNTEAFF. For the CDR3, the DNA is TGTGCCAGCAGCTTAGCACAGGGGAACACTGAAGCTTTCTTT.

For the CDR3, the DNA is TGTGCCAGCTCACCCTACAGGGGGCGTCGGAATGAGCAGTTCTTC. It translates to CASSPYRGRRNEQFF. V is TRBV18 and J is TRBJ2-1, with 9 bases identical to TRBD1. CDR1 is KGHSH, CDR2 LQKENI, per germline. The CDR3 length is 15 residues. The V and J ends lost 3 bases and 7 bases, in that order; junction bases with no gene match: 7.

The chain recombines TRBV3-1 (or the pseudogene TRBV3-2) with TRBJ1-1; 9 nucleotides match TRBD1. Germline values: CDR1 LGHDT, CDR2 YNNKEL (reference sequence). The CDR3 length is 14 residues. J gave up 2 bases and V 4 bases, and 2 bases lay outside the gene matches. The CDR3 region is CASSLTGGNTEAFF. CDR3 coding DNA: TGTGCCAGCAGCCTTACAGGGGGCAACACTGAAGCTTTCTTT.

The chain joins TRBV19 to TRBJ1-6; possibly TRBD1 for D (5 bases). Trimming left V 2 bases short and J 5 bases short, with 16 bases between. The CDR3 is made up of 17 amino acids. Germline-derived CDR1 and CDR2 are LNHDA and SQIVND (reference sequence). CDR3 residues: CASSISFRDSHNSPLHF. CDR3 DNA sequence: TGTGCCAGTAGTATATCGTTCCGTGACAGTCATAATTCACCCCTCCACTTT. The full variable domain, in which reference TRBV19 and TRBJ1-6 provide the parts outside the CDR3, is DGGITQSPKYLFRKEGQNVTLSCEQNLNHDAMYWYRQDPGQGLRLIYYSQIVNDFQKGDIAEGYSVSREKKESFPLTVTSAQKNPTAFYLCASSISFRDSHNSPLHFGNGTRLTVT.

The V call is TRBV6-5, the J call TRBJ2-1; 7 bases are a match to TRBD2. The V and J ends lost 6 bases and 8 bases, in that order; junction bases with no gene match: 7. CDR3 length: 13 residues. The germline gives CDR1 MNHEY, CDR2 SVGAGI. The CDR3 nucleotides read TGTGCCAGCAGAAAGCGACTAGCCGATGAGCAGTTCTTC. This gives the protein CASRKRLADEQFF.

As regards this clone: No DNA is shown, since the ends of the CDR3 on it are uncertain; the CDR3 is the one TCRdb lists. This chain links TRBV10-3 with TRBJ1-5; the DNA was not used to check the table's D call, TRBD1. 14 amino acids form the CDR3, both terminal residues included. The germline CDR1 and CDR2 sequences are ENHRY and SYGVKD. CDR3 sequence: CASTSDRGGQPQHF.

The chain combines TRBV15 with TRBJ2-2; D is ambiguous. The CDR3 length is 15 residues. The ends were cut back, 2 bases at V and 2 bases at J, with 9 bases in the middle. The germline V gene encodes CDR1 LNHNV and CDR2 YYDKDF (reference sequence). The CDR3 region is CATSRKTVNTGELFF. The DNA of the CDR3 is TGTGCCACCAGCAGAAAAACAGTAAACACCGGGGAGCTGTTTTTT.

The rearrangement links TRBV30 to TRBJ1-5; the D gene is possibly TRBD1 (6 bases). The CDR3 loop spans 17 amino acids. Trimming took 0 bases from V and 1 from J, leaving 16 bases between them. Germline V gene sequence: CDR1 GTSNPN, CDR2 SVGIG (reference sequence). The CDR3 region is CAWSVRSRTVSNQPQHF. The CDR3 nucleotides read TGTGCCTGGAGTGTTCGATCAAGGACAGTGAGCAATCAGCCCCAGCATTTT.

A word on this clone: Germline is not matched at one junction end, which may reflect a read error. This sequence joins TRBV11-2 and TRBJ2-7; perhaps TRBD1 as D (6 bases). Germline V gene sequence: CDR1 SGHAT, CDR2 FQNNGV. The CDR3 totals 16 residues. The CDR3 DNA sequence: TGTGCCAACAGCTTACTCAAGAACTCAGGGGAGAACGAGCAGTACTTC. Its translation: CANSLLKNSGENEQYF.

This chain links TRBV5-1 with TRBJ2-2, with 9 bases fitting TRBD1. This CDR3 contains 15 residues. V shed 7 bases and J 4 bases; nucleotides not matched to a gene: 8. The V gene's germline CDR1 is SGHRS and CDR2 YFSETQ. The CDR3 region is CASDLGQGPTGELFF. CDR3 sequence (DNA): TGCGCCAGCGACCTCGGACAGGGGCCCACCGGGGAGCTGTTTTTT.